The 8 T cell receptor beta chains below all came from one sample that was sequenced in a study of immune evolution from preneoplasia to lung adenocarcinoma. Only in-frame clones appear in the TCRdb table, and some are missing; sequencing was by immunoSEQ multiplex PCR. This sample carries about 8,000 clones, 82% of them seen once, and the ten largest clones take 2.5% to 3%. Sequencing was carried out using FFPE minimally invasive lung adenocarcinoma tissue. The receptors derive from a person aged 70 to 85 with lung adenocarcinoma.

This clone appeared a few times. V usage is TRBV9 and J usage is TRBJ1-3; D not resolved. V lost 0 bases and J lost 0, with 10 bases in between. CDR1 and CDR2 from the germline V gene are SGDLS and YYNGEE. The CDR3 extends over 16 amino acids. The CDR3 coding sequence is TGTGCCAGCAGCGTAGATAACCGCCACTCTGGAAACACCATATATTTT. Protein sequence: CASSVDNRHSGNTIYF. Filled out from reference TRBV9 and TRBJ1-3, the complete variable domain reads DSGVTQTPKHLITATGQRVTLRCSPRSGDLSVYWYQQSLDQGLQFLIQYYNGEERAKGNILERFSAQQFPDLHSELNLSSLELGDSALYFCASSVDNRHSGNTIYFGEGSWLTVV.

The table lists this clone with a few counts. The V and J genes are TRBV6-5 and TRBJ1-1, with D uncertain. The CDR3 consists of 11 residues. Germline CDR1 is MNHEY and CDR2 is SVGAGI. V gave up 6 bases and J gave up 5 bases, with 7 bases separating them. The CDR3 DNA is TGTGCCAGCAGCAACCCAACTGAAGCTTTCTTT. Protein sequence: CASSNPTEAFF.

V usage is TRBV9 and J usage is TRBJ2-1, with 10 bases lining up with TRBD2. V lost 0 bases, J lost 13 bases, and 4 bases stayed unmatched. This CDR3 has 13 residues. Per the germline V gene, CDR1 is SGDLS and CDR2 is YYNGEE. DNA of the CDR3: TGTGCCAGCAGCGTAGATAGCGGGAGGCCTCAGTTCTTC. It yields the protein CASSVDSGRPQFF.

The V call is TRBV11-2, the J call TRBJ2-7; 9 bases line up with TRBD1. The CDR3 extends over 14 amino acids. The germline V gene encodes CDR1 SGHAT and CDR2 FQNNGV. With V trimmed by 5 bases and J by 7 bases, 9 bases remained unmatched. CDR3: CASSAAGQGVEQYF. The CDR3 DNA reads TGTGCCAGCAGCGCCGCGGGACAGGGCGTTGAGCAGTACTTC.

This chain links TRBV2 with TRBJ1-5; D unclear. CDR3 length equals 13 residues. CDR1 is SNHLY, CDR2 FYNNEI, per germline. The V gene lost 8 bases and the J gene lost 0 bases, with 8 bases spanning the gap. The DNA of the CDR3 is TGTGCCAGCTCGGCGGATAGCAATCAGCCCCAGCATTTT. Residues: CASSADSNQPQHF.

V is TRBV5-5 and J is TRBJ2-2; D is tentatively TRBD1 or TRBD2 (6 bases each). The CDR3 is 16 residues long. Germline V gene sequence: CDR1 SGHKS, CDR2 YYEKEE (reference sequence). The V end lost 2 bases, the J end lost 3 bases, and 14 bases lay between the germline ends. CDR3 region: CASSFRGGGDTGELFF. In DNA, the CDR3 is TGTGCCAGCAGCTTCAGGGGAGGCGGGGACACCGGGGAGCTGTTTTTT.

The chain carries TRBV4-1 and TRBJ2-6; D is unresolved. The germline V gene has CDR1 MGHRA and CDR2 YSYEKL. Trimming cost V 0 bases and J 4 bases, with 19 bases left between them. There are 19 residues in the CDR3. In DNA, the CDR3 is TGCGCCAGCAGCCAAGATGACACCTCCGTTACGCGAGGGGCCAACGTCCTGACTTTC. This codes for CASSQDDTSVTRGANVLTF.

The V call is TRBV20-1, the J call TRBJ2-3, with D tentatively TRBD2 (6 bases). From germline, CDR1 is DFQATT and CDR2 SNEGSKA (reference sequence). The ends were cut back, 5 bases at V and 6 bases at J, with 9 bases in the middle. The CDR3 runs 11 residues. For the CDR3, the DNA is TGCAGTGCTCGAAGCGGGGATACGCAGTATTTT. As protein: CSARSGDTQYF.